Listed here are 9 T cell receptor beta chains from one sample, sequenced in a study of blood T cell repertoires in COVID-19. Profiling relied on immunoSEQ multiplex PCR, and the TCRdb table lists in-frame clones only, not all of them. This table holds some 110,000 clones, 70% to 90% found once. Material: peripheral blood. The receptors derive from a man aged 65-85 years who had recovered from COVID-19.

The chain uses TRBV5-1 and TRBJ2-7; 10 bases line up with TRBD1. Germline V gene sequence: CDR1 SGHRS, CDR2 YFSETQ. The V gene end was trimmed by 3 bases and the J gene end by 5 bases; junction bases not matched to a gene: 2. This CDR3 comprises 13 residues. In DNA, the CDR3 is TGCGCCAGCAGCTGGGGACAGGGGAACGAGCAGTACTTC. Translating it yields CASSWGQGNEQYF.

The genes are TRBV18 and TRBJ1-4; maybe TRBD1 (5 bases). The CDR3 runs to 17 residues. V was shortened by 3 bases and J by 2 bases, with 16 bases between the two germline ends. Germline CDR1 reads KGHSH; CDR2 reads LQKENI. Here the CDR3 reads CASSPRRPGKTNEKLFF. Here the CDR3 DNA reads TGTGCCAGCTCACCCCGCAGACCAGGGAAGACTAATGAAAAACTGTTTTTT. Filled out from reference TRBV18 and TRBJ1-4, the complete variable domain reads NAGVMQNPRHLVRRRGQEARLRCSPMKGHSHVYWYRQLPEEGLKFMVYLQKENIIDESGMPKERFSAEFPKEGPSILRIQQVVRGDSAAYFCASSPRRPGKTNEKLFFGSGTQLSVL.

The V gene is TRBV7-2, the J gene TRBJ1-2, with 11 nucleotides matching TRBD1. This CDR3 has 15 residues. With 4 bases clipped from V and 6 bases from J, the junction kept 7 bases outside the gene matches. Looked up from germline, CDR1 is SGHTA and CDR2 is FQGNSA. CDR3: CASSSTRTGGNGYTF. The CDR3 DNA follows: TGTGCCAGCAGCTCAACGAGGACAGGGGGCAATGGCTACACCTTC.

The chain employs TRBV7-3 and TRBJ1-6, with TRBD1 identical over 9 bases. Per germline, CDR1 SGHTA and CDR2 FQGTGA. There are 19 residues in the CDR3. J was trimmed by 1 base and V by 1 base; bases with no gene match: 8. DNA for the CDR3: TGTGCCAGCAGCTTAAGACCCCTCGACAGGGGGTCCTATAATTCACCCCTCCACTTT. This encodes CASSLRPLDRGSYNSPLHF.

The chain has TRBV7-2 and TRBJ1-2; D is possibly TRBD1 (5 bases). The CDR3 sequence is 14 residues long. Trimming shortened V by 0 bases and J by 3 bases, and 8 bases separated the two germline ends. From germline, CDR1 is SGHTA and CDR2 FQGNSA. The CDR3 spells CASSLAKGDYGYTF. CDR3 in DNA: TGTGCCAGCAGCTTAGCGAAAGGGGACTATGGCTACACCTTC. The full variable domain, completed using reference TRBV7-2 and TRBJ1-2, is GAGVSQSPSNKVTEKGKDVELRCDPISGHTALYWYRQSLGQGLEFLIYFQGNSAPDKSGLPSDRFSAERTGGSVSTLTIQRTQQEDSAVYLCASSLAKGDYGYTFGSGTRLTVV.

This clone came up many times. V is TRBV3-1 (or the pseudogene TRBV3-2) and J is TRBJ1-1; 8 bases are a match to TRBD1. The germline V gene encodes CDR1 LGHDT and CDR2 YNNKEL (reference sequence). Trimming cost V 6 bases and J 1 base; bases outside gene matches: 4. This CDR3 contains 14 residues. Written as DNA, the CDR3 is TGTGCCAGCAGTCGCGACAGGGGGAACACTGAAGCTTTCTTT. Translated: CASSRDRGNTEAFF.

This chain uses TRBV7-2 with TRBJ1-5, with 9 nucleotides matching TRBD1. Looked up from germline, CDR1 is SGHTA and CDR2 is FQGNSA. This CDR3 comprises 15 residues. V trimming: 3 bases; J trimming: 6 bases; junction bases outside the gene matches: 6. CDR3 amino acids: CASSLGTGWGQPQHF. In DNA, the CDR3 is TGTGCCAGCAGCTTGGGGACAGGGTGGGGTCAGCCCCAGCATTTT.

Comments on this clone: The sample contains more than one DNA sequence encoding this CDR3. The rearrangement joins TRBV4-1 to TRBJ1-1; D is undetermined. Germline V gene data show CDR1 as MGHRA and CDR2 as YSYEKL. This CDR3 region has 15 residues. V lost 0 bases to trimming and J lost 1 base, with 9 bases between them. This chain's CDR3 is CASSQDSRGNTEAFF. The CDR3 region has the DNA TGCGCCAGCAGCCAAGATTCACGGGGGAACACTGAAGCTTTCTTT.

CDR3 in amino acids: CASSPQGGYTF. The CDR3 bases are TGTGCCAGCAGTCCCCAGGGCGGCTACACCTTC. The chain combines TRBV6-5 with TRBJ1-2, with TRBD1 as a possible D gene (5 bases). The germline gives CDR1 MNHEY, CDR2 SVGAGI. V was shortened by 5 bases and J by 8 bases, with 9 bases between the two germline ends. The CDR3 is 11 amino acids.